These 13 T cell receptor beta chains originate from one sample sequenced in a study of identical twins. MiXCR was run by TCRdb on the 5' RACE reads, yielding one entry per CDR3 protein. The sample contains about 720,000 distinct CDR3 sequences, about 20% of which appear only once. In addition, the sample was reused for a study of T cells expressing NK-cell markers.

The source material was PBMCs. These receptors were taken from a young woman in good health.

On this clonotype: The junction and the germline gene differ at one end; a read error may be behind it. The chain carries TRBV6-5 and TRBJ2-7; 7 bases are a match to TRBD2. Germline assignment: CDR1 MNHEY and CDR2 SVGAGI. This CDR3 contains 16 residues. The CDR3 loop is CARSYPSQRESQEQYF. The CDR3 DNA reads TGTGCCAGGAGTTACCCTTCCCAGCGGGAAAGTCAAGAGCAGTACTTC.

V is TRBV5-6 and J is TRBJ2-1; D remains unclear. The ends were cut back, 0 bases at V and 8 bases at J, with 12 bases in the middle. This CDR3 comprises 14 residues. Germline-derived CDR1 and CDR2 are SGHDT and YYEEEE. The CDR3 is CASSLALDAHEQFF. The CDR3 DNA sequence: TGTGCCAGCAGCTTGGCCCTGGATGCTCATGAGCAGTTCTTC.

This clonotype appeared a few times. The V gene is TRBV12-3 or TRBV12-4, the J gene TRBJ1-2, with 7 positions matching TRBD1. Losses at the gene ends were 4 bases for V and 7 bases for J; bases not matched to a gene: 12. This CDR3 has 15 residues. CDR3 sequence reads: CASSSRRQGGGGYTF. Here the CDR3 DNA reads TGTGCCAGCAGTTCTCGCCGACAGGGCGGGGGTGGCTACACCTTC.

The chain couples TRBV5-1 to TRBJ2-2; the D gene is possibly TRBD2 (5 bases). Per the germline V gene, CDR1 is SGHRS and CDR2 is YFSETQ. This CDR3 is 14 amino acids long. Deletions cut 4 bases from V and 1 base from J, with 8 bases between. The CDR3 coding sequence is TGCGCCAGCAGCAAAGCGGTGAACACCGGGGAGCTGTTTTTT. Amino acids: CASSKAVNTGELFF.

The chain carries TRBV6-5 and TRBJ2-7; D might be TRBD2 (5 bases). The germline CDR1 and CDR2 sequences are MNHEY and SVGAGI. The CDR3 is made up of 13 amino acids. Trimming removed 4 bases from V and 1 base from J, with 8 bases in between. CDR3 bases: TGTGCCAGCAGTTGGGCGGGTTCCTACGAGCAGTACTTC. Translated, it gives CASSWAGSYEQYF.

This clonotype was counted a few times. The chain joins TRBV5-6 to TRBJ1-5, with 7 bases fitting TRBD1. The CDR3 extends over 15 amino acids. V shed 3 bases and J 5 bases; nucleotides not matched to a gene: 8. Germline V gives CDR1 SGHDT, CDR2 YYEEEE. The CDR3 region is CASSSLDRVDQPQHF. The CDR3 DNA is TGTGCCAGCAGCTCCCTTGACAGGGTCGATCAGCCCCAGCATTTT.

This clonotype was picked up a small number of times. The chain recombines TRBV27 with TRBJ2-7; the D call may be TRBD1 or TRBD2 (5 bases each). V lost 0 bases to trimming and J lost 4 bases, with 7 bases between them. CDR1 is MNHEY and CDR2 is SMNVEV in the germline V gene (reference sequence). The CDR3 is made up of 13 amino acids. CDR3 residues: CASSLSWGYEQYF. The CDR3 DNA reads TGTGCCAGCAGTTTATCTTGGGGGTACGAGCAGTACTTC.

The rearrangement joins TRBV20-1 to TRBJ2-1; 10 bases match TRBD2. The V segment lost 7 bases and the J segment 9 bases; nucleotides outside the gene matches: 18. The CDR3 contains 16 residues. CDR1 is DFQATT, CDR2 SNEGSKA, per germline (reference sequence). This CDR3 reads CSGSSSGTSETREQFF. DNA of the CDR3: TGCAGTGGTAGTAGTTCCGGGACTAGCGAGACCCGTGAGCAGTTCTTC.

This clonotype was counted between two and nine times. The CDR3 sequence is CSASGRAVGEQFF. The DNA of the CDR3 is TGCAGTGCTAGCGGGAGGGCCGTGGGGGAGCAGTTCTTC. The rearrangement joins TRBV20-1 to TRBJ2-1; 8 bases are a match to TRBD2. The junction had 8 bases not matched to a gene; V was cut back by 3 bases and J by 10 bases. This CDR3 has 13 residues. Germline CDR1 and CDR2: DFQATT and SNEGSKA (reference sequence).

The table lists this clonotype with a few counts. The genes are TRBV7-2 and TRBJ1-2; a possible D gene is TRBD1 (6 bases). The CDR3 runs to 14 residues. The germline gives CDR1 SGHTA, CDR2 FQGNSA. V lost 4 bases, J lost 7 bases, and 16 bases lay in between. The DNA of the CDR3 is TGTGCCAGCAGCTGGGGACTAAAAGGGGGTGGCTACACCTTC. Translated, it gives CASSWGLKGGGYTF.

This clonotype turned up a few times. V usage is TRBV2 and J usage is TRBJ2-7, with D possibly being TRBD1 (6 bases). Looked up from germline, CDR1 is SNHLY and CDR2 is FYNNEI. The CDR3 sequence is 15 residues long. Trimming removed 1 base from V and 4 bases from J, with 14 bases in between. The CDR3 loop reads CASSEGRRQDYEQYF. CDR3 DNA sequence: TGTGCCAGCAGTGAAGGGCGGCGACAGGATTACGAGCAGTACTTC. Combining the CDR3 with reference TRBV2 and TRBJ2-7 gives the whole variable domain EPEVTQTPSHQVTQMGQEVILRCVPISNHLYFYWYRQILGQKVEFLVSFYNNEISEKSEIFDDQFSVERPDGSNFTLKIRSTKLEDSAMYFCASSEGRRQDYEQYFGPGTRLTVT.

In this sample, this clonotype turned up a few times. The CDR3 DNA is TGCAGTGCTAGAGATCAGCGGGAGTTTTACGAGCAGTACTTC. The encoded protein is CSARDQREFYEQYF. The V call is TRBV20-1, the J call TRBJ2-7, with 8 bases lining up with TRBD2. Germline V gene sequence: CDR1 DFQATT, CDR2 SNEGSKA (reference sequence). Germline trimming cut 0 bases from V and 4 bases from J; bases unmatched to any gene: 5. This CDR3 spans 14 amino acids.

This clonotype was picked up one time. The chain has TRBV7-2 and TRBJ2-3; D gene uncertain. Germline CDR1 SGHTA, CDR2 FQGNSA. The CDR3 loop spans 13 amino acids. The V gene lost 2 bases and the J gene lost 6 bases, with 9 bases spanning the gap. The CDR3 coding sequence is TGTGCCAGCAGCTTAAAGGTGCTGGATACGCAGTATTTT. Protein sequence: CASSLKVLDTQYF.